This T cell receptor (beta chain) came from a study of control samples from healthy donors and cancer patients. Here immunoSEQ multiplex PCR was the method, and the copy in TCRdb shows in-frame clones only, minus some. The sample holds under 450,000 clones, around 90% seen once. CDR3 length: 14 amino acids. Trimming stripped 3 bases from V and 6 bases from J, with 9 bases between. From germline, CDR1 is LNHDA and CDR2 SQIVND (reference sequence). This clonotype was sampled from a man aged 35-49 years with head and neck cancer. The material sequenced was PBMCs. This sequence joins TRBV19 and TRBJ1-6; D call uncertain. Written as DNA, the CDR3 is TGTGCCAGTAGTATTACCGGGTTTAATTCACCCCTCCACTTT. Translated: CASSITGFNSPLHF.